One and the same sample provided the 10 T cell receptor beta chains below, sequenced in a study of tumor-infiltrating lymphocytes in oesophageal squamous cell carcinoma. MiXCR was run by TCRdb on the PCR reads, yielding one entry per CDR3 protein. Of about 14,000 distinct CDR3 sequences listed, roughly half are singletons. Material for sequencing was blood. The receptors stem from a male donor with esophageal squamous cell carcinoma.

This clonotype was detected ten times or more. V is TRBV19 and J is TRBJ2-5; 9 bases align to TRBD1. The trim removed 5 bases at V and 6 bases at J, leaving 4 bases unmatched. The CDR3 loop spans 13 amino acids. Germline loops: CDR1 LNHDA, CDR2 SQIVND (reference sequence). Here the CDR3 DNA reads TGTGCCAGTAGTGGGGGACAGGGACAGACCCAGTACTTC. This gives the protein CASSGGQGQTQYF.

This chain uses TRBV7-9 with TRBJ1-2; tentative D call: TRBD1 (5 bases). Germline V gene sequence: CDR1 SEHNR, CDR2 FQNEAQ (reference sequence). V gave up 4 bases and J gave up 14 bases, with 17 bases separating them. This CDR3 has 12 residues. CDR3 in DNA: TGTGCCAGCAGCTACCCGGCCGGGACTAAAACCTTC. Translating it yields CASSYPAGTKTF.

In this sample, this clonotype turned up a few times. The chain is built from TRBV7-8 and TRBJ1-2, with TRBD1 as a possible D gene (6 bases). CDR3 length: 12 residues. CDR1 and CDR2 from the germline V gene are SGHVS and FQNEAQ. V was cut by 3 bases and J by 6 bases, with 8 bases left in between. CDR3 bases: TGTGCCAGCAGCTTTTGGACAGATGGCTACACCTTC. Translation gives CASSFWTDGYTF.

This clonotype is classed as medium-sized. This chain joins TRBV11-3 and TRBJ2-5; 7 nucleotides line up with TRBD1. Germline assignment: CDR1 SGHNT and CDR2 YENEEA. With 1 base clipped from V and 3 bases from J, the junction kept 5 bases outside the gene matches. The CDR3 runs 15 residues. The CDR3 loop is CASSLGGTAEETQYF. The CDR3 DNA reads TGTGCCAGCAGCTTAGGTGGGACAGCCGAAGAGACCCAGTACTTC.

The V and J genes are TRBV7-6 and TRBJ2-4; D is uncertain. Per germline, CDR1 SGHVS and CDR2 FNYEAQ. This CDR3 has 16 amino acids. With 5 bases removed from V and 13 bases from J, the gap between germline ends came to 27 bases. The CDR3 reads CASSPTVIDSTDTQYF. DNA for the CDR3: TGTGCCAGCAGCCCCACCGTGATAGATAGCACAGATACGCAGTACTTC.

This clonotype was seen many times. This sequence joins TRBV6-6 and TRBJ2-1; D remains unclear. Germline CDR1 is MNHNY and CDR2 is SVGAGI (reference sequence). V shed 2 bases and J shed 5 bases, with 7 bases lying between them. The CDR3 sequence is 13 residues long. CDR3 sequence: CASSYRVDNEQFF. DNA of the CDR3: TGTGCCAGCAGTTACAGGGTCGACAATGAGCAGTTCTTC.

In nucleotides, the CDR3 is TGCAGTGCTAGAGATGGGGGGCCGAGCTCCTACAATGAGCAGTTCTTC. Translating it yields CSARDGGPSSYNEQFF. The chain is built from TRBV20-1 and TRBJ2-1; either TRBD1 or TRBD2 may supply D (6 bases each). The CDR3 consists of 16 residues. Trimming removed 0 bases at V and 0 bases at J, with 12 bases between. Germline CDR1 DFQATT, CDR2 SNEGSKA (reference sequence).

On this clonotype: One end of the junction varies from germline; a read error may be responsible. The chain has TRBV4-1 and TRBJ2-5, with unresolved D. This CDR3 has 12 amino acids. Germline CDR1 reads MGHRA; CDR2 reads YSYEKL. Here the CDR3 reads CASSQDLKGQYF. CDR3 in DNA: TGTGCCAGCAGCCAAGATTTGAAGGGTCAGTACTTC.

This clonotype was picked up a small number of times. The chain links TRBV4-1 to TRBJ1-4; a weak D match, TRBD1 (6 bases). The CDR3 length is 15 residues. Deletions cut 4 bases from V and 2 bases from J, with 11 bases between. Germline V CDR1 and CDR2: MGHRA, YSYEKL. In DNA, the CDR3 is TGCGCCAGCAGCCCCCCAGGGGCTACTAATGAAAAACTGTTTTTT. It encodes CASSPPGATNEKLFF.

This chain links TRBV7-8 with TRBJ2-3; the match to TRBD2 covers 9 bases. CDR1 SGHVS and CDR2 FQNEAQ come from the germline V gene. The V and J ends lost 5 bases and 5 bases, in that order; junction bases with no gene match: 11. CDR3 length: 16 residues. The CDR3 DNA reads as TGTGCCAGCAGCCGTTTGGCGGGAGGGCCGGGAGATACGCAGTATTTT. Its translation is CASSRLAGGPGDTQYF.